This section outlines one T cell receptor beta chain sequence together with its context. Its antigen remains unknown. This sample was included in a study of cytomegalovirus exposure and HLA in healthy donors. Researchers ran the PCR with 60 Vbeta and 13 Jbeta primers. Profiling relied on immunoSEQ multiplex PCR, and the TCRdb table lists in-frame clones only, not all of them. This table has around 130,000 clones, 80% appearing once. The germline V gene has CDR1 SGHRS and CDR2 YFSETQ. The CDR3 has 14 amino acids. Germline trimming cut 0 bases from V and 3 bases from J; bases unmatched to any gene: 1. The study's findings and limits: Reportedly, TCR beta sequences accurately predicted HLA-A and HLA-B alleles in most subjects. The authors later found TCR association rates varying by HLA locus, with DRB1 most and HLA-C fewest. The study listed some 160 cytomegalovirus-associated TCR beta chains. Three chains tied to CMV proved CMV antigen-specific in vitro.

The rearrangement joins TRBV5-1 to TRBJ1-1; 8 nucleotides line up with TRBD1. Sequenced: PBMCs. The origin of this receptor is a woman aged 40 to 49 in good health and CMV-seronegative. This CDR3 reads CASSLADRDTEAFF. CDR3 nucleotides: TGCGCCAGCAGCTTGGCGGACAGGGACACTGAAGCTTTCTTT. Supplemented by reference TRBV5-1 and TRBJ1-1, the full variable domain reads KAGVTQTPRYLIKTRGQQVTLSCSPISGHRSVSWYQQTPGQGLQFLFEYFSETQRNKGNFPGRFSGRQFSNSRSEMNVSTLELGDSALYLCASSLADRDTEAFFGQGTRLTVV.